This TCR beta chain was recorded in a study of T cell responses to AZD1222 COVID-19 vaccine. TCRdb's table, derived via immunoSEQ multiplex PCR, lists solely in-frame clones and lacks some. Of approximately 200,000 clones in the sample, around 88% were seen once. V lost 1 base and J 8 bases, leaving 12 bases between the germline ends. The CDR3 extends over 14 amino acids. Germline V gene lookup returns CDR1 MNHEY and CDR2 SMNVEV (reference sequence). This chain connects TRBV27 to TRBJ2-1, with D possibly matching TRBD2 (6 bases). The receptor's source is an adult in good health. The sample was peripheral blood, taken on day 0 of AZD1222 vaccination. The CDR3 spells CASSLYLGGDEQFF. The CDR3 DNA reads as TGTGCCAGCAGTTTATACTTGGGGGGAGATGAGCAGTTCTTC.